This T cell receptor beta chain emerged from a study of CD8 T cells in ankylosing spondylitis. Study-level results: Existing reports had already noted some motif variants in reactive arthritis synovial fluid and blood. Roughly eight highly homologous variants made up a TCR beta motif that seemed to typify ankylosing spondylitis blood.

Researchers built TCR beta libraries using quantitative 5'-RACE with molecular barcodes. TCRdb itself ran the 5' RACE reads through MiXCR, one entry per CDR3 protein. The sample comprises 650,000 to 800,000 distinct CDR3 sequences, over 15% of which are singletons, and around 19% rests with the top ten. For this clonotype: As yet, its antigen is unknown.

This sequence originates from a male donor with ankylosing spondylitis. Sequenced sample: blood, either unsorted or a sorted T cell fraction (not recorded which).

CDR3 sequence (DNA): TGTGCCAGCAGTTACCAGGGACAGAACACTGAAGCTTTCTTT. This sequence encodes CASSYQGQNTEAFF. The chain links TRBV6-5 to TRBJ1-1; possible D gene TRBD1, 6 bases. Germline assignment: CDR1 MNHEY and CDR2 SVGAGI. There are 14 residues in the CDR3. V was clipped by 2 bases and J by 1 base, with 8 bases between them.